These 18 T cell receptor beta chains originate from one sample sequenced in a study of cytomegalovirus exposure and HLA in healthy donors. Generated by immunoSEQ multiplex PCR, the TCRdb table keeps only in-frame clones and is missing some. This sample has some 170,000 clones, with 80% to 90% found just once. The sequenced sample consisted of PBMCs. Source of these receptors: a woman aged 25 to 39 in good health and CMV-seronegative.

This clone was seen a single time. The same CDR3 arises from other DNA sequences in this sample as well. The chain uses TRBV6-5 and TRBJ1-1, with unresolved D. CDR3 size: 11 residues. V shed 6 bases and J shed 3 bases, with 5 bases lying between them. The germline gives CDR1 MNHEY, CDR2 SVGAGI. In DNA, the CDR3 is TGTGCCAGCAGCCGGGACACTGAAGCTTTCTTT. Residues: CASSRDTEAFF.

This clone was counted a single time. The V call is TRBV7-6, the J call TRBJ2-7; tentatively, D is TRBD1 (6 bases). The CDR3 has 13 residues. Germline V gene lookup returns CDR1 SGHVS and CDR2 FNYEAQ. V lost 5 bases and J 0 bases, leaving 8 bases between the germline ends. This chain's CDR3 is CASSRTDSYEQYF. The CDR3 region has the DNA TGTGCCAGCAGCCGGACAGACTCCTACGAGCAGTACTTC.

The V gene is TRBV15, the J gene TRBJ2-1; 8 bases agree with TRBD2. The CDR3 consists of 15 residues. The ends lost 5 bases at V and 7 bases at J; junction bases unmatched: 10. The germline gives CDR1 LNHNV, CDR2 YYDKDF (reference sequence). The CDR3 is CATSGGLAGGNEQFF. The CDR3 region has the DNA TGTGCCACCAGCGGGGGGCTAGCGGGCGGGAATGAGCAGTTCTTC. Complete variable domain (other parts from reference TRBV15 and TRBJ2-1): DAMVIQNPRYQVTQFGKPVTLSCSQTLNHNVMYWYQQKSSQAPKLLFHYYDKDFNNEADTPDNFQSRRPNTSFCFLDIRSPGLGDTAMYLCATSGGLAGGNEQFFGPGTRLTVL.

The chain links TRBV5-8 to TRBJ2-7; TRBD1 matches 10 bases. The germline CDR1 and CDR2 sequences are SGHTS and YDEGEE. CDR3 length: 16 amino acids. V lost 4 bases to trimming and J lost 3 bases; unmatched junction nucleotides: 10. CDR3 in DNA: TGTGCCAGCAGCCTTCCCTGGCGGACAGGGGGCTACGAGCAGTACTTC. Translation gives CASSLPWRTGGYEQYF.

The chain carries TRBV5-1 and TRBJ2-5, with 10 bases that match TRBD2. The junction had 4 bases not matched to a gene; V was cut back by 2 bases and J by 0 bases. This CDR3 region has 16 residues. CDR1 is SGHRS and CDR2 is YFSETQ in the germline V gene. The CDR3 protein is CASSFASGGNQETQYF. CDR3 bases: TGCGCCAGCAGCTTCGCTAGCGGGGGAAACCAAGAGACCCAGTACTTC. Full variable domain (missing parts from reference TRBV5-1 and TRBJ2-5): KAGVTQTPRYLIKTRGQQVTLSCSPISGHRSVSWYQQTPGQGLQFLFEYFSETQRNKGNFPGRFSGRQFSNSRSEMNVSTLELGDSALYLCASSFASGGNQETQYFGPGTRLLVL.

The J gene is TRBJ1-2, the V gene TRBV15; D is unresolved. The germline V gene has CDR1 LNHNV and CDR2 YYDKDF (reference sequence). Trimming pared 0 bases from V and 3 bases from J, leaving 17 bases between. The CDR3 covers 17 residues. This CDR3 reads CATSREPPAAADYGYTF. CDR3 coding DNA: TGTGCCACCAGCAGAGAGCCCCCCGCGGCAGCTGACTATGGCTACACCTTC. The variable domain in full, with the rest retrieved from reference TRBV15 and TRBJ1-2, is DAMVIQNPRYQVTQFGKPVTLSCSQTLNHNVMYWYQQKSSQAPKLLFHYYDKDFNNEADTPDNFQSRRPNTSFCFLDIRSPGLGDTAMYLCATSREPPAAADYGYTFGSGTRLTVV.

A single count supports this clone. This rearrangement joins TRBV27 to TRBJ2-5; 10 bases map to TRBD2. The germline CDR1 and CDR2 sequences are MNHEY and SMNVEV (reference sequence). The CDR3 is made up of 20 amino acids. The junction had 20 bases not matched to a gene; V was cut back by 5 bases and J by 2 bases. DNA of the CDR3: TGTGCCAGCAGTCCTATGGAGCCAGCGGGGGGGCCCGGGAGACAAGAGACCCAGTACTTC. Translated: CASSPMEPAGGPGRQETQYF.

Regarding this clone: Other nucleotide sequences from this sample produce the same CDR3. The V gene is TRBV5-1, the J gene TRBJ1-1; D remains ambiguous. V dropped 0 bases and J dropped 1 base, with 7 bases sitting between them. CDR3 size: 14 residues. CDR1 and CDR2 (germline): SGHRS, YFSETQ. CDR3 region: CASSLAPGNTEAFF. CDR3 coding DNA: TGCGCCAGCAGCTTGGCGCCAGGGAACACTGAAGCTTTCTTT.

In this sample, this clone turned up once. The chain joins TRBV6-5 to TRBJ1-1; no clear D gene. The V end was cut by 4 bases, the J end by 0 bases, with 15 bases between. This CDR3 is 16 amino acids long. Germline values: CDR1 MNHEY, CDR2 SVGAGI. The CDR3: CASSFRTVSMNTEAFF. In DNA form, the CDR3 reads TGTGCCAGCAGTTTTCGCACAGTATCTATGAACACTGAAGCTTTCTTT.

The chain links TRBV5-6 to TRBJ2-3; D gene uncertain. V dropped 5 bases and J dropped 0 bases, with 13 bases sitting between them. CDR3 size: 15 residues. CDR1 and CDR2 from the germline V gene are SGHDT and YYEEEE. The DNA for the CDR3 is TGTGCCAGCAGTTTTAAGAAGCCTAGCACAGATACGCAGTATTTT. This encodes CASSFKKPSTDTQYF.

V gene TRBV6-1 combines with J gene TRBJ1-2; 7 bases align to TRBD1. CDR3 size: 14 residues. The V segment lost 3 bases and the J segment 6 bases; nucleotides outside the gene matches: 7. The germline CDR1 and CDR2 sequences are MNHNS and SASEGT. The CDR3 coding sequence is TGTGCCAGCAGTGACGCCACAGGGGTCCATGGCTACACCTTC. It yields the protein CASSDATGVHGYTF.

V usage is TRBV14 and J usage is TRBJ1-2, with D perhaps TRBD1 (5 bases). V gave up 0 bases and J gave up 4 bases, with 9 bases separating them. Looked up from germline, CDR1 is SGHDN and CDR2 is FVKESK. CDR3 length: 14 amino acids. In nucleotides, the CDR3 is TGTGCCAGCAGCCAAGAGGGGCTCGTCTATGGCTACACCTTC. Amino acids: CASSQEGLVYGYTF.

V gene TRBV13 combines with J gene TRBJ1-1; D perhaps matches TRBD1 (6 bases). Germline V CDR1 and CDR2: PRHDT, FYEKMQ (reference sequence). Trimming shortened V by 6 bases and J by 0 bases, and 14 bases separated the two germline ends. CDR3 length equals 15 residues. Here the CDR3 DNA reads TGTGCCAGCAGACTCCGGGACACCGTGAACACTGAAGCTTTCTTT. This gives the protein CASRLRDTVNTEAFF.

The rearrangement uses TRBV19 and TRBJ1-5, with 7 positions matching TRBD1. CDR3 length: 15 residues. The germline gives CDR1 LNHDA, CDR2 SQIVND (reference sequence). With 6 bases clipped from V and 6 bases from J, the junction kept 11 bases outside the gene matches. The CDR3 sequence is CASSVGGQFVQPQHF. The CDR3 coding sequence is TGTGCCAGTAGCGTGGGGGGACAGTTCGTTCAGCCCCAGCATTTT.

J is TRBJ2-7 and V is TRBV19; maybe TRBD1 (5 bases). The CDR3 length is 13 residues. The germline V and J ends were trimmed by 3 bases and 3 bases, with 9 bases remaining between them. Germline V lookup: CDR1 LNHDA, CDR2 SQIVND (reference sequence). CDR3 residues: CASSMGPVYEQYF. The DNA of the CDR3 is TGTGCCAGTAGTATGGGGCCAGTCTACGAGCAGTACTTC.

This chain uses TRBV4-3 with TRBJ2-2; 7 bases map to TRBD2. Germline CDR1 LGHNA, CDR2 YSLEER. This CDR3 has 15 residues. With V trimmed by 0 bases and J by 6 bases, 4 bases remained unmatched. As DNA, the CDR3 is TGCGCCAGCAGCCAAGACAGACTAGCCGCCGGGGAGCTGTTTTTT. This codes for CASSQDRLAAGELFF.

The CDR3 coding sequence is TGCAGCGTTGTCGGGGAGCGGGGGGGCTTCGACGAGCAGTACTTC. Its translation is CSVVGERGGFDEQYF. The chain recombines TRBV29-1 with TRBJ2-7, with 10 bases aligning to TRBD2. V shed 4 bases, J shed 5 bases, and the junction held 11 bases outside the gene matches. This CDR3 contains 15 residues. Germline-derived CDR1 and CDR2 are SQVTM and ANQGSEA.

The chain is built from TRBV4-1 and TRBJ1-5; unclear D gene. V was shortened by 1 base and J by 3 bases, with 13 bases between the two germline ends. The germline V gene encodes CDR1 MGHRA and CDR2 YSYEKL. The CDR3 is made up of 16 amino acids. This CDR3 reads CASSQVFPSYNQPQHF. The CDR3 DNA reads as TGCGCCAGCAGCCAAGTTTTTCCCAGTTACAATCAGCCCCAGCATTTT.